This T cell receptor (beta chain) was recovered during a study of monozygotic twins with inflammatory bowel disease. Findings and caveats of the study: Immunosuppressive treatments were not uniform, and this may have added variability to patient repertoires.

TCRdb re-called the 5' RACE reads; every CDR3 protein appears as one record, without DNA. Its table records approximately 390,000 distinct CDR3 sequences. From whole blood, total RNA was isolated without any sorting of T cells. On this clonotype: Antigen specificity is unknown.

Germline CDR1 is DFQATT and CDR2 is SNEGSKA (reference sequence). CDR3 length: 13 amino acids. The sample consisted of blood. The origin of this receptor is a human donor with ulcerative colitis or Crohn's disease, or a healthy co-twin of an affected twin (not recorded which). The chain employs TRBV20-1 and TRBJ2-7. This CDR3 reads CSARTLYSYEQYF.